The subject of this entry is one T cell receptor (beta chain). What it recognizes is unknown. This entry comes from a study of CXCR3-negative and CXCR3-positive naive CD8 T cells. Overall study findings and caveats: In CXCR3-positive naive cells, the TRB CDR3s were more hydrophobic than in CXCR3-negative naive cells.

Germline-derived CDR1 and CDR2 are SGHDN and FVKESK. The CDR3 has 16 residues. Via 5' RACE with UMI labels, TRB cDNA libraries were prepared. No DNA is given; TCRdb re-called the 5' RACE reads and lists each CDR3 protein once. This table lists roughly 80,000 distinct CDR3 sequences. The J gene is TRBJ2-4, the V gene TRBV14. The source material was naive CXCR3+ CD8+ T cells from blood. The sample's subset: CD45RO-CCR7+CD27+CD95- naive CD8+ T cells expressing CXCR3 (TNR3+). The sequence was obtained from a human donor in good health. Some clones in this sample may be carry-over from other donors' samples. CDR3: CASSQRTGVAKNIQYF.